A single sample is the source of the 16 T cell receptor beta chains below, sequenced in a study of cytomegalovirus exposure and HLA in healthy donors. PCR used 60 Vbeta primers and 13 Jbeta primers. Only in-frame clones appear in the TCRdb table, and some are missing; sequencing was by immunoSEQ multiplex PCR. The sample consists of about 190,000 clones, 75% to 85% of them appearing once. Material: PBMCs. The receptor set was obtained from a woman aged 25 to 45 in good health and CMV-seropositive.

This clone was detected only a few times. This chain uses TRBV13 with TRBJ1-3, with D possibly TRBD1 on 6 matching bases. The CDR3 covers 17 residues. V was pared by 5 bases and J by 2 bases, with 19 bases between. The germline V gene has CDR1 PRHDT and CDR2 FYEKMQ (reference sequence). The chain's CDR3 is CASSLRTVPLAGNTIYF. For the CDR3, the DNA is TGTGCCAGCAGCCTACGGACAGTCCCCCTGGCTGGAAACACCATATATTTT.

The rearrangement links TRBV21-1 to TRBJ2-3; TRBD1 was called by the table and not checked on the DNA. TRBV21-1 is labeled a pseudogene. This CDR3 contains 16 residues. CDR3 protein: CASSARGQASTDTQYF. CDR3 DNA: TGTGCCAGCAGCGCCCGAGGACAGGCTAGCACAGATACGCAGTATTTT.

This clone was counted only a few times. The rearrangement links TRBV4-3 to TRBJ2-7; weak D call: TRBD1 (6 bases). The CDR3 is 14 residues long. V was clipped by 1 base and J by 3 bases, with 10 bases between them. Looked up from germline, CDR1 is LGHNA and CDR2 is YSLEER. DNA of the CDR3: TGCGCCAGCAGCCAAGGGCAGGGGAGCTACGAGCAGTACTTC. Translation gives CASSQGQGSYEQYF.

This sequence joins TRBV6-1 and TRBJ1-6; TRBD1 aligns across 7 bases. The CDR3 is 14 residues long. The germline gives CDR1 MNHNS, CDR2 SASEGT. The ends lost 8 bases at V and 4 bases at J; junction bases unmatched: 5. The CDR3 sequence is CASLKTGYNSPLHF. CDR3 coding DNA: TGTGCCAGCCTAAAGACAGGGTATAATTCACCCCTCCACTTT.

The V gene is TRBV5-4, the J gene TRBJ2-1; D call uncertain. The V end was cut by 0 bases, the J end by 7 bases, with 8 bases between. The CDR3 has 13 residues. From germline, CDR1 is SGHNT and CDR2 YYREEE (reference sequence). Written as DNA, the CDR3 is TGTGCCAGCAGCTTGGTTTCTAGGAATGAGCAGTTCTTC. Protein product: CASSLVSRNEQFF. The full variable domain, rest sourced from reference TRBV5-4 and TRBJ2-1, is ETGVTQSPTHLIKTRGQQVTLRCSSQSGHNTVSWYQQALGQGPQFIFQYYREEENGRGNFPPRFSGLQFPNYSSELNVNALELDDSALYLCASSLVSRNEQFFGPGTRLTVL.

The chain carries TRBV2 and TRBJ2-5; D gene ambiguous. V lost 4 bases and J 6 bases, leaving 12 bases between the germline ends. The CDR3 length is 13 residues. Per the germline V gene, CDR1 is SNHLY and CDR2 is FYNNEI. The CDR3 DNA sequence: TGTGCCAGCAGTGCTGGCAGGTCCAAGACCCAGTACTTC. This gives the protein CASSAGRSKTQYF.

This chain uses TRBV6-6 with TRBJ1-2; 8 bases fit TRBD1. The V gene end was trimmed by 2 bases and the J gene end by 0 bases; junction bases not matched to a gene: 2. Germline V gene lookup returns CDR1 MNHNY and CDR2 SVGAGI (reference sequence). The CDR3 contains 15 residues. Written as DNA, the CDR3 is TGTGCCAGCAGTTACCTGACAGGGGCTAACTATGGCTACACCTTC. Translation gives CASSYLTGANYGYTF.

The V call is TRBV15, the J call TRBJ2-2; no reliable D call. V lost 4 bases to trimming and J lost 4 bases, with 7 bases between them. Germline loops: CDR1 LNHNV, CDR2 YYDKDF (reference sequence). There are 13 residues in the CDR3. This CDR3 is CATSISVTGELFF. The CDR3 DNA sequence: TGTGCCACCAGCATTAGTGTCACCGGGGAGCTGTTTTTT.

V gene TRBV19 combines with J gene TRBJ2-5; 7 bases match TRBD2. After removal of 4 bases from V and 5 bases from J, the junction contained 7 bases not matched to a gene. The CDR3 is 14 amino acids. CDR1 and CDR2 from the germline V gene are LNHDA and SQIVND (reference sequence). CDR3 amino acids: CASSKWGSGETQYF. CDR3 DNA: TGTGCCAGTAGTAAATGGGGTAGCGGGGAGACCCAGTACTTC.

The rearrangement uses TRBV10-3 and TRBJ2-1, with D perhaps matching TRBD2 (5 bases). Trimming removed 10 bases at V and 4 bases at J, with 11 bases between. CDR3 length: 12 residues. CDR1 is ENHRY and CDR2 is SYGVKD in the germline V gene. The CDR3 loop is CATEDFYNEQFF. CDR3 bases: TGTGCCACAGAGGACTTTTACAATGAGCAGTTCTTC.

The chain joins TRBV6-1 to TRBJ2-3; D perhaps matches TRBD1 (5 bases). The V end lost 7 bases, the J end lost 0 bases, and 11 bases lay between the germline ends. Germline values: CDR1 MNHNS, CDR2 SASEGT. The CDR3 is 14 residues long. The DNA of the CDR3 is TGTGCCAGCAAACTGACAGATAGCACAGATACGCAGTATTTT. Residues: CASKLTDSTDTQYF.

Worth noting for this clone: A junction boundary mismatches the germline segment, possibly from a read error. The chain is built from TRBV7-3 and TRBJ2-6, with D unclear. The length of the CDR3 is 15 residues. Germline CDR1 and CDR2: SGHTA and FQGTGA. CDR3 residues: CSSSSTGSGANVLTF. The CDR3 bases are TGTTCCAGCAGCTCTACCGGCTCTGGGGCCAACGTCCTGACTTTC.

V gene TRBV5-6 combines with J gene TRBJ2-5, with TRBD1 matching over 8 bases. With 4 bases clipped from V and 5 bases from J, the junction kept 10 bases outside the gene matches. CDR1 is SGHDT and CDR2 is YYEEEE in the germline V gene. The CDR3 loop spans 15 amino acids. The CDR3 DNA reads as TGTGCCAGCAGCACCGGGACAGGATGGAAGGAGACCCAGTACTTC. This encodes CASSTGTGWKETQYF.

The J gene is TRBJ2-7, the V gene TRBV28; D is unclear. Germline V gene sequence: CDR1 MDHEN, CDR2 SYDVKM. The V gene lost 5 bases and the J gene lost 2 bases, with 10 bases spanning the gap. The CDR3 covers 13 residues. CDR3 in DNA: TGTGCCAGCAGTCGGAGTGGAGCCTACGAGCAGTACTTC. It translates to CASSRSGAYEQYF.

This chain links TRBV28 with TRBJ1-3, with D unresolved. This CDR3 has 13 amino acids. V was pared by 8 bases and J by 2 bases, with 10 bases between. CDR1 and CDR2 from the germline V gene are MDHEN and SYDVKM. CDR3 DNA: TGTGCCAGCTTGGGAGGGACTGGAAACACCATATATTTT. Residues: CASLGGTGNTIYF.

V usage is TRBV5-1 and J usage is TRBJ1-2; no clear D. Germline V gene sequence: CDR1 SGHRS, CDR2 YFSETQ. The CDR3 covers 12 residues. The ends were cut back, 0 bases at V and 8 bases at J, with 8 bases in the middle. As DNA, the CDR3 is TGCGCCAGCAGCTTGGAGGGAGGGGGCTACACCTTC. This translates into CASSLEGGGYTF.